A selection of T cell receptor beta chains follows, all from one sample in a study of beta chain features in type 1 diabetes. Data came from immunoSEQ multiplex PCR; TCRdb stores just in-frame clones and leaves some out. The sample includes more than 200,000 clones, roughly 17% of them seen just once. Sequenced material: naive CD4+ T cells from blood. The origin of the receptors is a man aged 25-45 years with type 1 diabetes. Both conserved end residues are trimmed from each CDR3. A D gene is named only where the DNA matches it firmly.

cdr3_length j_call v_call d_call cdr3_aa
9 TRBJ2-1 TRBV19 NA ASSIAKEQF
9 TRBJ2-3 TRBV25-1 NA ASSERDTQY
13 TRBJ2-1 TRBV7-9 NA ASSFSPNHYNEQF
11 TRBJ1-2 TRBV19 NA ASSRDQGYGYT
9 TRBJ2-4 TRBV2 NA ASKRGSGEY
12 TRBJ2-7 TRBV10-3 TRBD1 AISEQGANYEQY
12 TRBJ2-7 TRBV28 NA ASSLGTVTYEQY
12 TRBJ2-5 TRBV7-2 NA ASRPYGGQETQY
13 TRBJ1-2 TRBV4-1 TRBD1 ASSQEETGNFGYT
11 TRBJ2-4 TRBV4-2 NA ASSHPSRDVKY
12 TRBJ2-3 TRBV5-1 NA ASSIASGTDTQY
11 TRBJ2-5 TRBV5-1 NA ASSPQGTETQY
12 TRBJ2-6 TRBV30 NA AWRRVSGANVLT
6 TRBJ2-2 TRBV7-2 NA ASRELF
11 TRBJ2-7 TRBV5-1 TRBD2 ASSSGLAGGSE
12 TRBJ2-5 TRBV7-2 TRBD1 ASSLQTGRETQY
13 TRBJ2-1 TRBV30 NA AWKKSGATDNEQF
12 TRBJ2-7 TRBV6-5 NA ASSYNSGDYEQY
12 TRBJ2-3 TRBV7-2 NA ASSPGLSGDTQY
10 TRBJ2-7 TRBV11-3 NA ASSLGGNEQY
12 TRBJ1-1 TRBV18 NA ASSPADLNTEAF
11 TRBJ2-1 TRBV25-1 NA ASSESWQNEQF